These 27 T cell receptor beta chains came from one sample sequenced in a study of blood T cell repertoires in COVID-19. The assay was immunoSEQ multiplex PCR, and TCRdb's table has in-frame clones only and misses some. The sample has under 250,000 clones, over 75% seen once. Sequencing was carried out using peripheral blood. Receptor source: a man aged 45-65 years with COVID-19, enrolled during active disease.

This rearrangement joins TRBV7-9 to TRBJ2-3, with a weak D call TRBD2 (6 bases). The CDR3 is 15 residues long. The germline CDR1 and CDR2 sequences are SEHNR and FQNEAQ (reference sequence). Trimming took 3 bases from V and 2 from J, leaving 12 bases between them. CDR3 DNA sequence: TGTGCCAGCAGCTTTTTTAGGCGGGACACAGATACGCAGTATTTT. Its protein product is CASSFFRRDTDTQYF.

The chain has TRBV28 and TRBJ2-5; 7 bases map to TRBD1. V shed 2 bases, J shed 2 bases, and the junction held 5 bases outside the gene matches. This CDR3 has 15 residues. Germline V gene lookup returns CDR1 MDHEN and CDR2 SYDVKM. The CDR3 here is CASSLGVRGQETQYF. CDR3 nucleotides: TGTGCCAGCAGTTTAGGGGTCAGGGGGCAAGAGACCCAGTACTTC.

The chain links TRBV6-5 to TRBJ2-7; D might be TRBD2 (6 bases). Trimming shortened V by 6 bases and J by 0 bases, and 12 bases separated the two germline ends. Germline CDR1 MNHEY, CDR2 SVGAGI. This CDR3 is 14 amino acids long. The CDR3 loop is CASRKDYYSYEQYF. DNA for the CDR3: TGTGCCAGCAGAAAGGACTACTACTCCTACGAGCAGTACTTC.

This chain uses TRBV6-5 with TRBJ2-2, with 8 bases that match TRBD2. The CDR3 is made up of 14 amino acids. The germline V gene has CDR1 MNHEY and CDR2 SVGAGI. Trimming at V came to 5 bases and at J to 3 bases, leaving 2 bases not matched to a gene. This CDR3 reads CASSMTSDTGELFF. CDR3 nucleotide sequence: TGTGCCAGCAGTATGACTAGCGACACCGGGGAGCTGTTTTTT.

V gene TRBV6-5 combines with J gene TRBJ2-3; 10 nucleotides agree with TRBD2. This CDR3 is built from 16 residues. V trimming: 1 base; J trimming: 6 bases; junction bases outside the gene matches: 7. The germline CDR1 and CDR2 sequences are MNHEY and SVGAGI. The DNA for the CDR3 is TGTGCCAGCAGTTACTTCACTAGCGGGGCCCAGGATACGCAGTATTTT. It translates to CASSYFTSGAQDTQYF.

CDR3 in DNA: TGTGCCTGGAGTAGACAGGTCTCCTACGAGCAGTACTTC. Amino acids: CAWSRQVSYEQYF. The chain employs TRBV30 and TRBJ2-7; D possibly corresponds to TRBD1 (6 bases). The germline V and J ends were trimmed by 2 bases and 0 bases, with 8 bases remaining between them. The CDR3 has 13 amino acids. Germline lookup yields CDR1 GTSNPN and CDR2 SVGIG (reference sequence). The whole variable domain, filled in from reference TRBV30 and TRBJ2-7, reads SQTIHQWPATLVQPVGSPLSLECTVEGTSNPNLYWYRQAAGRGLQLLFYSVGIGQISSEVPQNLSASRPQDRQFILSSKKLLLSDSGFYLCAWSRQVSYEQYFGPGTRLTVT.

This chain joins TRBV19 and TRBJ1-1; 9 nucleotides match TRBD1. Germline V gene lookup returns CDR1 LNHDA and CDR2 SQIVND (reference sequence). J was trimmed by 0 bases and V by 7 bases; bases with no gene match: 3. The CDR3 has 14 residues. The CDR3 spells CASKDRGMNTEAFF. CDR3 DNA sequence: TGTGCCAGTAAGGACAGGGGAATGAACACTGAAGCTTTCTTT.

For the CDR3, the DNA is TGTGCCAGCAGCCGACTAGCGGGCACAGATACGCAGTATTTT. This gives the protein CASSRLAGTDTQYF. The rearrangement joins TRBV2 to TRBJ2-3, with TRBD2 matching over 9 bases. The germline V gene has CDR1 SNHLY and CDR2 FYNNEI. The CDR3 consists of 14 residues. The V and J ends lost 6 bases and 1 base, in that order; junction bases with no gene match: 2.

This chain links TRBV19 with TRBJ1-2, with D maybe TRBD1 (6 bases). This CDR3 comprises 13 residues. V lost 2 bases to trimming and J lost 6 bases, with 10 bases between them. Germline V CDR1 and CDR2: LNHDA, SQIVND (reference sequence). CDR3 DNA: TGTGCCAGTAGTATAAGGGGGAGTGATGGCTACACCTTC. This codes for CASSIRGSDGYTF.

The chain uses TRBV7-2 and TRBJ2-1, with TRBD1 matching 7 bases. The CDR3 sequence is 12 residues long. J lost 9 bases, V lost 5 bases, and 4 bases had no gene match. Germline assignment: CDR1 SGHTA and CDR2 FQGNSA. Here the CDR3 reads CASSPQGSEQFF. For the CDR3, the DNA is TGTGCCAGCAGCCCACAGGGGAGTGAGCAGTTCTTC.

This chain uses TRBV4-1 with TRBJ2-7; TRBD2 aligns across 9 bases. The CDR3 sequence is 16 residues long. V gave up 0 bases and J gave up 2 bases; unmatched junction bases: 5. CDR1 is MGHRA, CDR2 YSYEKL, per germline. The CDR3 region is CASSQDAVAGAYEQYF. CDR3 DNA: TGCGCCAGCAGCCAAGATGCGGTAGCGGGGGCCTACGAGCAGTACTTC.

The chain couples TRBV7-2 to TRBJ1-3; no clear D gene. CDR3 length: 12 residues. Germline values: CDR1 SGHTA, CDR2 FQGNSA. Trimming removed 4 bases at V and 4 bases at J, with 5 bases between. The CDR3 coding sequence is TGTGCCAGCAGCTCACACGGAAACACCATATATTTT. This sequence encodes CASSSHGNTIYF.

The rearrangement joins TRBV7-9 to TRBJ2-1, with TRBD2 identical over 8 bases. CDR1 and CDR2 from the germline V gene are SEHNR and FQNEAQ (reference sequence). V trimming: 0 bases; J trimming: 12 bases; junction bases outside the gene matches: 7. This CDR3 is built from 14 residues. The CDR3 here is CASSLAAGGLGQFF. CDR3 DNA: TGTGCCAGCAGCTTAGCCGCGGGGGGTTTGGGGCAGTTCTTC.

This chain connects TRBV30 to TRBJ2-7; D remains unclear. The V and J ends lost 1 base and 2 bases respectively, with 12 bases between them. Germline-derived CDR1 and CDR2 are GTSNPN and SVGIG (reference sequence). This CDR3 spans 14 amino acids. CDR3 DNA sequence: TGTGCCTGGAGTGACCCGAGACTGCCCTACGAGCAGTACTTC. Its translation is CAWSDPRLPYEQYF.

The gene calls are TRBV5-4 and TRBJ1-4; D gene unclear. Germline-derived CDR1 and CDR2 are SGHNT and YYREEE (reference sequence). The V and J ends lost 4 bases and 3 bases respectively, with 10 bases between them. This CDR3 region has 14 residues. The CDR3 loop reads CASSPGLANEKLFF. For the CDR3, the DNA is TGTGCCAGCAGCCCGGGGTTGGCTAATGAAAAACTGTTTTTT.

The chain joins TRBV11-3 to TRBJ2-3; a weak D match, TRBD2 (6 bases). The CDR3 extends over 16 amino acids. The germline V gene encodes CDR1 SGHNT and CDR2 YENEEA. V lost 3 bases and J lost 1, with 14 bases in between. CDR3 DNA sequence: TGTGCCAGCAGCTTCTCGACTAGTCCTGGCACAGATACGCAGTATTTT. Encoded protein: CASSFSTSPGTDTQYF.

This clone turned up a few times. The chain uses TRBV28 and TRBJ1-1; D not certain. V was trimmed by 7 bases and J by 5 bases, leaving 23 bases between them. The CDR3 length is 16 residues. Germline V gene lookup returns CDR1 MDHEN and CDR2 SYDVKM. In nucleotides, the CDR3 is TGTGCCAGCACCGTGCAGGTGACTTCCTCGGGGACTGAAGCTTTCTTT. Its protein is CASTVQVTSSGTEAFF.

The chain has TRBV6-5 and TRBJ2-7, with a tentative D call TRBD1 (5 bases). This CDR3 has 14 residues. Germline-derived CDR1 and CDR2 are MNHEY and SVGAGI. V was clipped by 6 bases and J by 5 bases, with 17 bases between them. For the CDR3, the DNA is TGTGCCAGCAGCCTAAAGGGGATTGAGGACGAGCAGTACTTC. It encodes CASSLKGIEDEQYF.

The J gene is TRBJ2-7, the V gene TRBV7-9; a possible D gene is TRBD1 (5 bases). Germline assignment: CDR1 SEHNR and CDR2 FQNEAQ (reference sequence). The CDR3 runs 13 residues. V was pared by 5 bases and J by 5 bases, with 13 bases between. DNA for the CDR3: TGTGCCAGCAGCCCGCTAGGGGCCAACGAGCAGTACTTC. It is translated as CASSPLGANEQYF. Full variable domain (remainder filled in from reference TRBV7-9 and TRBJ2-7): DTGVSQNPRHKITKRGQNVTFRCDPISEHNRLYWYRQTLGQGPEFLTYFQNEAQLEKSRLLSDRFSAERPKGSFSTLEIQRTEQGDSAMYLCASSPLGANEQYFGPGTRLTVT.

Of note for this clone: The sample has other DNA sequences that encode this CDR3 too. V gene TRBV9 combines with J gene TRBJ2-1, with TRBD1 as a possible D gene (6 bases). This CDR3 is 15 amino acids long. Germline V gene data show CDR1 as SGDLS and CDR2 as YYNGEE. Trimming left V 0 bases short and J 5 bases short, with 12 bases between. The CDR3, as DNA: TGTGCCAGCAGCGTAGGGCAGGGGAGCCACAATGAGCAGTTCTTC. It specifies CASSVGQGSHNEQFF.

This clone was observed once. The chain recombines TRBV5-1 with TRBJ1-4, with 8 bases lining up with TRBD1. Germline V gene lookup returns CDR1 SGHRS and CDR2 YFSETQ. CDR3 length: 15 residues. V lost 0 bases and J lost 8; bases outside the gene matches: 6. CDR3 coding DNA: TGCGCCAGCAGCTTGGAAACAGGGGGACACGAAAAACTGTTTTTT. Its protein is CASSLETGGHEKLFF.

This clone was picked up one time. V and J are TRBV6-5 and TRBJ2-1, with 9 bases that match TRBD2. Germline V gene data show CDR1 as MNHEY and CDR2 as SVGAGI. V was clipped by 8 bases and J by 6 bases; unmatched bases: 11. This CDR3 comprises 15 residues. The CDR3 DNA is TGTGCCAGCTCTGAAAGCGGGGGGAGGGTCAATGAGCAGTTCTTC. This gives the protein CASSESGGRVNEQFF.

The rearrangement joins TRBV5-1 to TRBJ2-5; D is perhaps TRBD1 (6 bases). The length of the CDR3 is 14 residues. Germline loops: CDR1 SGHRS, CDR2 YFSETQ. V lost 9 bases and J lost 2, with 17 bases in between. The CDR3 bases are TGCGCCACCTCAAAAGGACAGTTACAAGAGACCCAGTACTTC. Translation: CATSKGQLQETQYF.

This clone was seen ten or more times. The chain has TRBV10-3 and TRBJ1-6, with a weak D call TRBD1 (6 bases). The CDR3 extends over 14 amino acids. Deletions cut 3 bases from V and 10 bases from J, with 13 bases between. Germline V gene sequence: CDR1 ENHRY, CDR2 SYGVKD. The CDR3, as DNA: TGTGCCATCAGTGAATCGGGGGGGGCGTCACCCCTCCACTTT. This codes for CAISESGGASPLHF.

This rearrangement joins TRBV11-2 to TRBJ2-7; 9 bases are a match to TRBD2. With V trimmed by 0 bases and J by 5 bases, 11 bases remained unmatched. Germline V gene data show CDR1 as SGHAT and CDR2 as FQNNGV. This CDR3 is built from 17 residues. The CDR3 DNA reads as TGTGCCAGCAGCTTAGAAGGGCGGGGGGGCGGCTACGACGAGCAGTACTTC. It specifies CASSLEGRGGGYDEQYF.

The chain recombines TRBV6-1 with TRBJ2-5; no definite D call. Deletions cut 5 bases from V and 2 bases from J, with 3 bases between. From germline, CDR1 is MNHNS and CDR2 SASEGT. This CDR3 comprises 11 residues. The CDR3: CASSTQETQYF. The CDR3 DNA follows: TGTGCCAGCAGTACACAAGAGACCCAGTACTTC.

The V gene is TRBV19, the J gene TRBJ1-5, with 8 positions matching TRBD1. The CDR3 totals 13 residues. V lost 8 bases and J lost 4; bases outside the gene matches: 4. Germline CDR1 and CDR2: LNHDA and SQIVND (reference sequence). CDR3 in amino acids: CASRGQGNQPQHF. The CDR3 DNA reads TGTGCCAGTCGAGGACAGGGAAATCAGCCCCAGCATTTT.